The 7 T cell receptor beta chains below all came from one sample that was sequenced in a study of spatial heterogeneity in lung cancer. A single record per CDR3 protein comes from TCRdb applying MiXCR to the 5' RACE reads. The table lists 35,000 or so distinct CDR3 sequences, 5.2% of them singletons, with 29% in the top ten. Time point defined: sample taken at primary tumor resection. The authors sequenced whole RNA from tumor, nontumor lung or frozen PBMC without sorting. Material: PBMCs, obtained at surgery. The receptors derive from a female donor with early-stage non-small cell lung cancer.

The chain couples TRBV19 to TRBJ2-5; D not certain. The CDR3 runs to 15 residues. Deletions cut 1 base from V and 5 bases from J, with 14 bases between. The germline V gene has CDR1 LNHDA and CDR2 SQIVND (reference sequence). The CDR3 region is CASSIGTGFTETQYF. The CDR3 bases are TGTGCCAGTAGTATAGGGACCGGATTTACGGAGACCCAGTACTTC.

In this sample, this clonotype turned up many times. This chain uses TRBV7-9 with TRBJ2-7, with D hard to call. Germline values: CDR1 SEHNR, CDR2 FQNEAQ (reference sequence). V gave up 5 bases and J gave up 3 bases, with 8 bases separating them. The CDR3 runs 12 residues. The CDR3 DNA follows: TGTGCCAGCAGCCTGTACAGCTACGAGCAGTACTTC. Translation: CASSLYSYEQYF.

The gene calls are TRBV7-2 and TRBJ1-2; TRBD1 might be the D (5 bases). Germline V gives CDR1 SGHTA, CDR2 FQGNSA. V gave up 5 bases and J gave up 7 bases, with 17 bases separating them. The length of the CDR3 is 14 residues. Here the CDR3 reads CASSQLAGGAGYTF. The CDR3 DNA is TGTGCCAGCAGCCAATTAGCGGGCGGGGCTGGCTACACCTTC.

This clonotype was recorded a few times. The chain has TRBV6-2 or TRBV6-3 and TRBJ2-4, with 9 bases lining up with TRBD2. CDR3 size: 20 residues. The V segment lost 6 bases and the J segment 0 bases; nucleotides outside the gene matches: 18. CDR1 and CDR2 (germline): MNHEY, SVGEGT. Here the CDR3 DNA reads TGTGCCAGCAGCTCCCCCGCGGGAGGGCCACCTCGCCTAGCCAAAAACATTCAGTACTTC. This translates into CASSSPAGGPPRLAKNIQYF.

This sequence joins TRBV7-2 and TRBJ2-3; the D call may be TRBD1 or TRBD2 (5 bases each). The ends were cut back, 1 base at V and 3 bases at J, with 8 bases in the middle. This CDR3 has 14 amino acids. From germline, CDR1 is SGHTA and CDR2 FQGNSA. The CDR3 DNA follows: TGTGCCAGCAGCTTAGAGGGGAGAACAGATACGCAGTATTTT. Translation gives CASSLEGRTDTQYF.

V and J are TRBV5-1 and TRBJ2-5, with 8 nucleotides matching TRBD2. Germline V CDR1 and CDR2: SGHRS, YFSETQ. CDR3 size: 16 residues. After removal of 2 bases from V and 5 bases from J, the junction contained 11 bases not matched to a gene. The CDR3 spells CASSLPDRGGAETQYF. The CDR3 DNA is TGCGCCAGCAGCTTACCCGATCGGGGGGGAGCGGAGACCCAGTACTTC. The full variable domain, completed using reference TRBV5-1 and TRBJ2-5, is KAGVTQTPRYLIKTRGQQVTLSCSPISGHRSVSWYQQTPGQGLQFLFEYFSETQRNKGNFPGRFSGRQFSNSRSEMNVSTLELGDSALYLCASSLPDRGGAETQYFGPGTRLLVL.

This clonotype was counted at least ten times. This chain uses TRBV5-1 with TRBJ2-3, with D unclear. The V end was cut by 0 bases, the J end by 3 bases, with 8 bases between. Germline loops: CDR1 SGHRS, CDR2 YFSETQ. This CDR3 is 14 amino acids long. CDR3 loop: CASSLDSVTDTQYF. Written as DNA, the CDR3 is TGCGCCAGCAGCTTGGACTCCGTAACAGATACGCAGTATTTT.